The 2 T cell receptor beta chains presented below share a single source sample, sequenced in a study of control samples from healthy donors and cancer patients. Sequencing was performed with immunoSEQ multiplex PCR; in TCRdb, only in-frame clones are kept and a portion is missing. The table records under 150,000 clones, 88% of them present only once. Material for sequencing was blood. The receptors originated from a woman aged 70 to 79 in good health.

The rearrangement uses TRBV9 and TRBJ2-5; 14 bases agree with TRBD2. Germline trimming cut 4 bases from V and 4 bases from J; bases unmatched to any gene: 6. Germline V gives CDR1 SGDLS, CDR2 YYNGEE. The CDR3 is made up of 16 amino acids. CDR3 residues: CASSTTSGGVGETQYF. The CDR3, as DNA: TGTGCCAGCAGCACGACTAGCGGGGGGGTGGGAGAGACCCAGTACTTC.

This chain connects TRBV29-1 to TRBJ2-7; no definite D call. The CDR3 loop spans 12 amino acids. Looked up from germline, CDR1 is SQVTM and CDR2 is ANQGSEA. Trimming took off 0 bases at V and 0 bases at J, with 3 bases between the two ends. In DNA form, the CDR3 reads TGCAGCGTTGAAGACGGCTCCTACGAGCAGTACTTC. This sequence encodes CSVEDGSYEQYF.